This entry describes one T cell receptor beta chain. The data derive from a study of blood T cell repertoires in COVID-19. Sequencing was performed with immunoSEQ multiplex PCR; in TCRdb, only in-frame clones are kept and a portion is missing. The table includes approximately 170,000 clones, 86% detected once. This CDR3 is 14 amino acids long. Germline loops: CDR1 SGHRS, CDR2 YFSETQ. V trimming: 6 bases; J trimming: 2 bases; junction bases outside the gene matches: 8. The specimen was peripheral blood. The receptor comes from an older woman with COVID-19, enrolled during active disease. The rearrangement links TRBV5-1 to TRBJ2-7; 7 positions agree with TRBD2. CDR3 residues: CASKLVGGTYEQYF. The CDR3 nucleotides are TGCGCCAGCAAACTGGTGGGAGGGACCTACGAGCAGTACTTC.